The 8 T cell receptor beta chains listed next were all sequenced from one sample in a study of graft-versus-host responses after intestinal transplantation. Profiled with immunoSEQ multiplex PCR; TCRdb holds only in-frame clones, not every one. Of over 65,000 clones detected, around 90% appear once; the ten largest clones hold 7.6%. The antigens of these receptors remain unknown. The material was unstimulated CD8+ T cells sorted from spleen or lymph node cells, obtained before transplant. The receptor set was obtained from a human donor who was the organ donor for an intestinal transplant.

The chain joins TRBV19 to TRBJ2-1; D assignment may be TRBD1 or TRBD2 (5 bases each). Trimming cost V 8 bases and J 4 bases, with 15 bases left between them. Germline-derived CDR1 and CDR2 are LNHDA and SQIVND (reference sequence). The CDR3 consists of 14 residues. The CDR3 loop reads CASGRQGRYNEQFF. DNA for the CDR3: TGTGCCAGTGGCCGCCAGGGACGATACAATGAGCAGTTCTTC.

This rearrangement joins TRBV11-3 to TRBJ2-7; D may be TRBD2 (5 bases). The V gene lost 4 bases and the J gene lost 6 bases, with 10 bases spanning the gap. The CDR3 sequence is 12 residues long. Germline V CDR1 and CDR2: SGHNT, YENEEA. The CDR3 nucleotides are TGTGCCAGCAGCTCAACAGAGGGCGAGCAGTACTTC. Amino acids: CASSSTEGEQYF.

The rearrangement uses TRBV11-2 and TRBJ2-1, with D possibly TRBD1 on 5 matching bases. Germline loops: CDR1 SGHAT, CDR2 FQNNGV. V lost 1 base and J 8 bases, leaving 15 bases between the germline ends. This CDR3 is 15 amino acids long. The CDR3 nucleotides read TGTGCCAGCAGCTTAGGGGGCTTTTGGGGCTATGAGCAGTTCTTC. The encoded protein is CASSLGGFWGYEQFF.

In nucleotides, the CDR3 is TGTGCTAGTGGACAGGGACAGGGGGTGATGAACATTCAGTACTTC. This sequence encodes CASGQGQGVMNIQYF. The rearrangement uses TRBV12-5 and TRBJ2-4; 11 positions agree with TRBD1. Germline CDR1 is LGHNT and CDR2 is FRNRAP. Germline trimming cut 6 bases from V and 7 bases from J; bases unmatched to any gene: 8. The CDR3 is 15 residues long.

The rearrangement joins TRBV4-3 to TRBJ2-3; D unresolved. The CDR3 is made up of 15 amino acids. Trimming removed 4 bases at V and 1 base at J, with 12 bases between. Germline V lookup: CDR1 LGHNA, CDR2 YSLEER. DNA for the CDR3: TGCGCCAGCAGCCGTACCCCTCCTGGCACAGATACGCAGTATTTT. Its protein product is CASSRTPPGTDTQYF.

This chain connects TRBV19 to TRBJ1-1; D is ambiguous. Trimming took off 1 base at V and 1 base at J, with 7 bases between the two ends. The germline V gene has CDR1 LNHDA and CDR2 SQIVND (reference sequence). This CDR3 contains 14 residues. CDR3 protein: CASSIGVGNTEAFF. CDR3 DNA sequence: TGTGCCAGTAGTATAGGGGTGGGGAACACTGAAGCTTTCTTT. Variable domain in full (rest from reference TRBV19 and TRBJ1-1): DGGITQSPKYLFRKEGQNVTLSCEQNLNHDAMYWYRQDPGQGLRLIYYSQIVNDFQKGDIAEGYSVSREKKESFPLTVTSAQKNPTAFYLCASSIGVGNTEAFFGQGTRLTVV.

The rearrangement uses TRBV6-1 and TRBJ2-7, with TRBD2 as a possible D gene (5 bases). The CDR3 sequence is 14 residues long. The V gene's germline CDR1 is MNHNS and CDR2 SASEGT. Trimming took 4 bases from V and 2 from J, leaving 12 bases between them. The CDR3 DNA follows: TGTGCCAGCAGTGGGACTCACCGAACCTACGAGCAGTACTTC. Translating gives CASSGTHRTYEQYF.

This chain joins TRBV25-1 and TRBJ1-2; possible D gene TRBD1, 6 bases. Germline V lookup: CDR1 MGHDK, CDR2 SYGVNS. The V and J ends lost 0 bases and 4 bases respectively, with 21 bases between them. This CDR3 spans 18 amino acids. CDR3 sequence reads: CASSEYNPIYQTGYGYTF. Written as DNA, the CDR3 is TGTGCCAGCAGTGAATACAACCCAATCTATCAGACAGGCTATGGCTACACCTTC.